This T cell receptor beta chain was sequenced in a study of T-cell reconstitution after alpha-beta-depleted transplantation in children. Study-level results: One year post-transplant, T-cell counts and diversity were largely derived from T cells produced anew. Some patients' high day-60 TCRbeta diversity was traced to surviving recipient T cells and thymic progenitors. Several hundred expanded graft clones reportedly supplied alpha-beta T cells about two months after transplant.

This clonotype has at least ten counts. Its antigen remains unidentified. V dropped 0 bases and J dropped 0 bases, with 5 bases sitting between them. Germline CDR1 and CDR2: SGHVS and FNYEAQ. The CDR3 contains 14 residues. Preparing the TCRbeta library involved the use of unique molecular identifiers. TCRdb passed the PCR reads through MiXCR, listing each CDR3 protein once. The sample lists approximately 30,000 distinct CDR3 sequences, roughly 5.7% occurring once. The TCR comes from a male patient between 5 and 17 years old who had a stem cell transplant for acute myeloid leukemia, so the T cells may come from the graft donor. The rearrangement joins TRBV7-6 to TRBJ1-1; D is unresolved. The sequenced sample was PBMCs, mostly from graft donor cells, obtained 180 days after TCRalphabeta/CD19-depleted stem cell transplant. The CDR3 sequence is CASSLAGLNTEAFF. The CDR3 region has the DNA TGTGCCAGCAGCTTAGCTGGGTTGAACACTGAAGCTTTCTTT. Full variable domain (missing parts from reference TRBV7-6 and TRBJ1-1): GAGVSQSPRYKVTKRGQDVALRCDPISGHVSLYWYRQALGQGPEFLTYFNYEAQQDKSGLPNDRFSAERPEGSISTLTIQRTEQRDSAMYRCASSLAGLNTEAFFGQGTRLTVV.